The rows below give T cell receptor beta chains drawn from one sample of a study of Graves' ophthalmopathy and Graves' hyperthyroidism. TCRdb ran MiXCR on the multiplex PCR reads and lists one entry per CDR3 protein. This table holds roughly 400,000 distinct CDR3 sequences, 15% to 17% found once. The specimen was peripheral blood. These receptors were collected from a woman between 18 and 29 years old with stable Graves' hyperthyroidism. The CDR3 runs from the conserved cysteine through the conserved F or W. D genes are given only for firm matches. Only some rows state a clone size, as once, few, many or a class for expanded clones.

CDR3 protein: CASRGGGQGSGTEAFF
CDR3 DNA: TGTGCCAGTAGGGGGGGTGGACAGGGGTCGGGCACTGAAGCTTTCTTT
D gene: TRBD1
J gene: TRBJ1-1
clone size: many
V gene: TRBV19

CDR3 protein: CSAVGGQETQYF
CDR3 DNA: TGCAGCGCGGTGGGGGGGCAAGAGACCCAGTACTTC
D gene: TRBD2
J gene: TRBJ2-5
clone size: many
V gene: TRBV29-1

CDR3 protein: CASSRQGNGNTIYF
CDR3 DNA: TGTGCCAGTAGTCGACAGGGGAACGGAAACACCATATATTTT
D gene: TRBD1
J gene: TRBJ1-3
clone size: -
V gene: TRBV19

CDR3 protein: CATDPGTSLRDVNQPQHF
CDR3 DNA: TGTGCCACCGACCCTGGGACATCCCTCCGGGACGTGAATCAGCCCCAGCATTTT
D gene: -
J gene: TRBJ1-5
clone size: -
V gene: TRBV9

CDR3 protein: CASSFGGFQETQYF
CDR3 DNA: TGTGCCAGCAGTTTTGGGGGGTTCCAAGAGACCCAGTACTTC
D gene: -
J gene: TRBJ2-5
clone size: -
V gene: TRBV27

CDR3 protein: CGARPLDRGNYHGYTF
CDR3 DNA: TGCGGTGCTAGACCCCTGGACAGGGGCAACTATCATGGCTACACCTTC
D gene: TRBD1
J gene: TRBJ1-2
clone size: many
V gene: TRBV20-1

CDR3 protein: CASSYSGVGHTGELFF
CDR3 DNA: TGTGCCAGCAGTTACTCGGGAGTAGGGCACACCGGGGAGCTGTTTTTT
D gene: -
J gene: TRBJ2-2
clone size: many
V gene: TRBV6-6

CDR3 protein: CASSLLSGTLNTEAFF
CDR3 DNA: TGTGCCAGCAGCTTATTGTCCGGGACGTTGAACACTGAAGCTTTCTTT
D gene: -
J gene: TRBJ1-1
clone size: many
V gene: TRBV7-3

CDR3 protein: CASSLGTGFQETQYF
CDR3 DNA: TGTGCCAGCAGCTTAGGGACAGGGTTCCAGGAGACCCAGTACTTC
D gene: TRBD1
J gene: TRBJ2-5
clone size: many
V gene: TRBV7-2

CDR3 protein: CASSIDRVTGNTIYF
CDR3 DNA: TGTGCCAGCAGCATAGACAGGGTCACTGGAAACACCATATATTTT
D gene: TRBD1
J gene: TRBJ1-3
clone size: many
V gene: TRBV7-9

CDR3 protein: CASTSGRGLETQYF
CDR3 DNA: TGTGCCAGCACCTCCGGACGGGGCTTGGAGACCCAGTACTTC
D gene: -
J gene: TRBJ2-5
clone size: many
V gene: TRBV5-5

CDR3 protein: CASSRVGLAGPGRETQYF
CDR3 DNA: TGCGCCAGCAGTCGTGTTGGACTAGCGGGACCCGGCCGAGAGACCCAGTACTTC
D gene: TRBD2
J gene: TRBJ2-5
clone size: -
V gene: TRBV5-1

CDR3 protein: CASRPNRGLMNTEAFF
CDR3 DNA: TGTGCCAGCAGGCCCAATCGGGGACTCATGAACACTGAAGCTTTCTTT
D gene: -
J gene: TRBJ1-1
clone size: many
V gene: TRBV6-1

CDR3 protein: CASRPSGGAYEQYF
CDR3 DNA: TGTGCCAGCAGGCCATCAGGGGGGGCCTACGAGCAGTACTTC
D gene: -
J gene: TRBJ2-7
clone size: many
V gene: TRBV11-2

CDR3 protein: CASSDRNSGNTIYF
CDR3 DNA: TGTGCCAGCAGCGACAGGAACTCTGGAAACACCATATATTTT
D gene: -
J gene: TRBJ1-3
clone size: few
V gene: TRBV12-3/TRBV12-4

CDR3 protein: CASSVVSGRPLF
CDR3 DNA: TGTGCCAGCAGTGTCGTTAGCGGGCGCCCTTTATTC
D gene: TRBD2
J gene: TRBJ2-5
clone size: -
V gene: TRBV2

CDR3 protein: CASSTRDINTEAFF
CDR3 DNA: TGTGCCAGCAGCACACGTGACATCAACACTGAAGCTTTCTTT
D gene: -
J gene: TRBJ1-1
clone size: many
V gene: TRBV5-5

CDR3 protein: CSARGETGEGMNTEAFF
CDR3 DNA: TGCAGTGCTAGAGGAGAAACAGGGGAGGGGATGAACACTGAAGCTTTCTTT
D gene: TRBD1
J gene: TRBJ1-1
clone size: many
V gene: TRBV20-1

CDR3 protein: CASSLYRDKGVKNIQYF
CDR3 DNA: TGTGCCAGCAGCCTTTACCGGGACAAGGGCGTCAAAAACATTCAGTACTTC
D gene: -
J gene: TRBJ2-4
clone size: many
V gene: TRBV11-2

CDR3 protein: CASNLLGGQNGYTF
CDR3 DNA: TGTGCCAGCAACCTCCTAGGGGGGCAGAATGGCTACACCTTC
D gene: -
J gene: TRBJ1-2
clone size: -
V gene: TRBV2

CDR3 protein: CASSPPGQVGYEQYF
CDR3 DNA: TGTGCCAGCAGCCCACCGGGACAGGTTGGGTACGAGCAGTACTTC
D gene: TRBD1
J gene: TRBJ2-7
clone size: many
V gene: TRBV7-8

CDR3 protein: CATHHSHYGYTF
CDR3 DNA: TGTGCTACACATCACAGCCACTATGGCTACACCTTC
D gene: -
J gene: TRBJ1-2
clone size: many
V gene: TRBV12-5

CDR3 protein: CASSQEDRGLYEQYF
CDR3 DNA: TGCGCCAGCAGCCAAGAGGACAGGGGACTCTACGAGCAGTACTTC
D gene: TRBD1
J gene: TRBJ2-7
clone size: once
V gene: TRBV4-3

CDR3 protein: CASSQRPPPQHF
CDR3 DNA: TGTGCCAGCAGTCAGCGCCCCCCGCCCCAGCATTTT
D gene: -
J gene: TRBJ1-5
clone size: few
V gene: TRBV6-1

CDR3 protein: CASSFLAGAQETQYF
CDR3 DNA: TGTGCCAGCAGTTTCCTAGCGGGGGCCCAAGAGACCCAGTACTTC
D gene: TRBD2
J gene: TRBJ2-5
clone size: many
V gene: TRBV6-2/TRBV6-3

CDR3 protein: CATSKQRPPDYGYTF
CDR3 DNA: TGTGCCACCAGCAAGCAGAGACCACCGGACTATGGCTACACCTTC
D gene: -
J gene: TRBJ1-2
clone size: many
V gene: TRBV15

CDR3 protein: CASSLSPQGYTEAFF
CDR3 DNA: TGTGCCAGCAGCCTTTCTCCTCAGGGGTACACTGAAGCCTTCTTT
D gene: -
J gene: TRBJ1-1
clone size: -
V gene: TRBV4-2

CDR3 protein: CASSQLKDSESPLHF
CDR3 DNA: TGTGCCAGCAGCCAATTAAAGGACTCTGAGTCACCCCTCCACTTT
D gene: -
J gene: TRBJ1-6
clone size: many
V gene: TRBV4-2

CDR3 protein: CASSSGTSSYNSPLHF
CDR3 DNA: TGTGCCAGCAGCTCCGGTACGAGCTCCTATAATTCACCCCTCCACTTT
D gene: -
J gene: TRBJ1-6
clone size: many
V gene: TRBV12-3/TRBV12-4

CDR3 protein: CASSIVAGTGSYEQYF
CDR3 DNA: TGTGCCAGTAGTATAGTCGCCGGGACAGGGTCCTACGAGCAGTACTTC
D gene: TRBD1
J gene: TRBJ2-7
clone size: many
V gene: TRBV19

CDR3 protein: CASGMSSSYEQYF
CDR3 DNA: TGTGCCAGCGGGATGTCTAGCTCCTACGAGCAGTACTTC
D gene: -
J gene: TRBJ2-7
clone size: many
V gene: TRBV6-2/TRBV6-3

CDR3 protein: CATSKGQMGNQPQHF
CDR3 DNA: TGTGCCACCAGCAAAGGACAGATGGGTAATCAGCCCCAGCATTTT
D gene: -
J gene: TRBJ1-5
clone size: many
V gene: TRBV15

CDR3 protein: CASSGTGGSYEQYF
CDR3 DNA: TGTGCCAGTAGTGGGACAGGGGGCTCCTACGAGCAGTACTTC
D gene: TRBD1
J gene: TRBJ2-7
clone size: many
V gene: TRBV19

CDR3 protein: CASSEGQPLNQPQHF
CDR3 DNA: TGTGCCAGCAGTGAAGGACAGCCCCTCAATCAGCCCCAGCATTTT
D gene: -
J gene: TRBJ1-5
clone size: many
V gene: TRBV2

CDR3 protein: CSVEEGTLRGYTF
CDR3 DNA: TGCAGCGTTGAAGAGGGGACCCTACGGGGCTACACCTTC
D gene: -
J gene: TRBJ1-2
clone size: many
V gene: TRBV29-1

CDR3 protein: CASGQGVQPQHF
CDR3 DNA: TGTGCCAGCGGACAGGGAGTCCAGCCCCAGCATTTT
D gene: TRBD1
J gene: TRBJ1-5
clone size: many
V gene: TRBV12-3/TRBV12-4

CDR3 protein: CASSSIRGQVSSGANVLTF
CDR3 DNA: TGTGCCAGCAGCTCGATACGGGGACAGGTCAGCTCTGGGGCCAACGTCCTGACTTTC
D gene: TRBD1
J gene: TRBJ2-6
clone size: -
V gene: TRBV11-3

CDR3 protein: CASSIASTTTEAFF
CDR3 DNA: TGTGCCAGTAGTATAGCAAGTACTACCACTGAAGCTTTCTTT
D gene: -
J gene: TRBJ1-1
clone size: many
V gene: TRBV19

CDR3 protein: CASSLPGLNTEAFF
CDR3 DNA: TGTGCCAGCAGTTTACCCGGGCTGAACACTGAAGCTTTCTTT
D gene: -
J gene: TRBJ1-1
clone size: many
V gene: TRBV12-3/TRBV12-4

CDR3 protein: CASSLDFLQETQYF
CDR3 DNA: TGTGCCAGCAGCCTCGACTTTCTCCAAGAGACCCAGTACTTC
D gene: -
J gene: TRBJ2-5
clone size: -
V gene: TRBV6-1

CDR3 protein: CASSLVGENYGYTF
CDR3 DNA: TGCGCCAGCAGCTTGGTTGGCGAGAACTATGGCTACACCTTC
D gene: -
J gene: TRBJ1-2
clone size: many
V gene: TRBV5-1

CDR3 protein: CSARRLTPYEQYF
CDR3 DNA: TGCAGTGCTAGGCGGCTTACGCCCTACGAGCAGTACTTC
D gene: -
J gene: TRBJ2-7
clone size: -
V gene: TRBV20-1

CDR3 protein: CASSPTGTANQPQHF
CDR3 DNA: TGTGCCAGCAGCCCAACCGGGACAGCCAATCAGCCCCAGCATTTT
D gene: TRBD1
J gene: TRBJ1-5
clone size: many
V gene: TRBV11-2

CDR3 protein: CASSEKSPGSGNTIYF
CDR3 DNA: TGTGCCAGCAGTGAAAAATCCCCAGGCTCTGGAAACACCATATATTTT
D gene: -
J gene: TRBJ1-3
clone size: many
V gene: TRBV2

CDR3 protein: CASSFLAIGEAFF
CDR3 DNA: TGTGCCAGCAGCTTCCTCGCGATCGGTGAAGCTTTCTTT
D gene: -
J gene: TRBJ1-1
clone size: many
V gene: TRBV27

CDR3 protein: CASSQEQGFNQPQHF
CDR3 DNA: TGTGCCAGCAGCCAGGAACAGGGGTTCAATCAGCCCCAGCATTTT
D gene: TRBD1
J gene: TRBJ1-5
clone size: many
V gene: TRBV4-2

CDR3 protein: CASSEALWTGSGNTIYF
CDR3 DNA: TGTGCCAGCAGTGAAGCGCTTTGGACAGGCTCTGGAAACACCATATATTTT
D gene: TRBD1
J gene: TRBJ1-3
clone size: many
V gene: TRBV6-1

CDR3 protein: CASSVDGGLDSPLHF
CDR3 DNA: TGTGCCAGCAGCGTAGATGGAGGGCTAGATTCACCCCTCCACTTT
D gene: -
J gene: TRBJ1-6
clone size: -
V gene: TRBV9

CDR3 protein: CASGTPDRVGQPQHF
CDR3 DNA: TGTGCTAGTGGAACTCCGGACAGGGTAGGCCAGCCCCAGCATTTT
D gene: TRBD1
J gene: TRBJ1-5
clone size: many
V gene: TRBV12-5

CDR3 protein: CASWDRGGYGYTF
CDR3 DNA: TGTGCCAGTTGGGACAGGGGAGGGTATGGCTACACCTTC
D gene: TRBD1
J gene: TRBJ1-2
clone size: many
V gene: TRBV6-5

CDR3 protein: CASSYTHPDREAYEQYF
CDR3 DNA: TGTGCCAGCAGTTACACACATCCGGACAGGGAGGCCTACGAGCAGTACTTC
D gene: TRBD1
J gene: TRBJ2-7
clone size: many
V gene: TRBV6-2/TRBV6-3